Reported below is one TCR beta chain. Its antigen is unknown. Trimming took 7 bases from V and 4 from J; bases not matched to a gene: 5. The CDR3 contains 14 residues. Germline V gene sequence: CDR1 WSHSY, CDR2 SAAADI. Data came from immunoSEQ multiplex PCR; TCRdb stores just in-frame clones and leaves some out. The sample lists 100,000 to 150,000 clones; roughly 91% were seen once. This record belongs to a study of T cell responses to AZD1222 COVID-19 vaccine. Points from the study as a whole: At baseline, seropositivity was found in only a handful of AZD1222 recipients. Nearly half of the spike-specific TCRs reportedly recognize variant regions that carry no mutations. Mostly white British, mostly female donors; authors suggested clonal diversity may be underestimated.

This receptor was obtained from an adult in good health. Sequencing was performed on peripheral blood, taken on day 0 of AZD1222 vaccination. The V call is TRBV10-2, the J call TRBJ2-7, with 12 bases lining up with TRBD2. DNA of the CDR3: TGCGCCAGCACCCCCCTAGCGGGAGGGTACGAGCAGTACTTC. The encoded protein is CASTPLAGGYEQYF.